A single sample gave rise to the 12 T cell receptor beta chains below, sequenced in a study of early T cells in non-severe SARS-CoV-2 infection. Via MiXCR, TCRdb re-called the 5' RACE reads, giving one row per CDR3 protein. Of 55,000 to 65,000 distinct CDR3 sequences in the sample, 8.5% to 10% are singletons; the top ten hold about 9.4%. Source material: whole blood. The receptors derive from an adult who was a healthcare worker with PCR-confirmed SARS-CoV-2 infection or an uninfected control (not recorded which).

The table lists this clonotype with a few counts. The chain employs TRBV18 and TRBJ2-5, with D hard to call. This CDR3 is built from 15 residues. CDR1 KGHSH and CDR2 LQKENI come from the germline V gene. V dropped 0 bases and J dropped 1 base, with 9 bases sitting between them. The CDR3 DNA sequence: TGTGCCAGCTCACCACCGACCGCTGGCCAAGAGACCCAGTACTTC. Translation: CASSPPTAGQETQYF.

This clonotype has just a few counts. The gene calls are TRBV5-6 and TRBJ1-1; D not certain. The CDR3 contains 12 residues. Looked up from germline, CDR1 is SGHDT and CDR2 is YYEEEE. V was pared by 0 bases and J by 7 bases, with 7 bases between. CDR3 protein: CASSLADVEAFF. CDR3 in DNA: TGTGCCAGCAGCTTGGCCGACGTTGAAGCTTTCTTT.

This clonotype was counted many times. DNA for the CDR3: TGTGCCAGCAGTTTCGACAGACACTACGAGCAGTACTTC. This gives the protein CASSFDRHYEQYF. The chain links TRBV27 to TRBJ2-7, with a possible D match to TRBD1 (5 bases). CDR3 size: 13 residues. V lost 3 bases and J 3 bases, leaving 9 bases between the germline ends. Germline V gives CDR1 MNHEY, CDR2 SMNVEV (reference sequence).

V is TRBV6-2 or TRBV6-3 and J is TRBJ2-4; no firm D call. The CDR3 totals 11 residues. Trimming left V 2 bases short and J 7 bases short, with 3 bases between. CDR1 MNHEY and CDR2 SVGEGT come from the germline V gene. The CDR3 DNA reads as TGTGCCAGCAGTTACGCCAACATTCAGTACTTC. Amino acid sequence: CASSYANIQYF.

This clonotype came up many times. The CDR3 DNA sequence: TGCAGCGGACAGGGGTTCCAAGAGACCCAGTACTTC. Translated: CSGQGFQETQYF. The chain joins TRBV29-1 to TRBJ2-5; 8 bases are a match to TRBD1. The V gene end was trimmed by 7 bases and the J gene end by 1 base; junction bases not matched to a gene: 2. The germline V gene encodes CDR1 SQVTM and CDR2 ANQGSEA. The CDR3 is 12 residues long.

This sequence joins TRBV6-2 or TRBV6-3 and TRBJ2-1; weak D call: TRBD1 (6 bases). Trimming removed 6 bases from V and 7 bases from J, with 19 bases in between. The CDR3 totals 15 residues. Germline V gene lookup returns CDR1 MNHEY and CDR2 SVGEGT. The CDR3 spells CASSLSLEGVNEQFF. CDR3 sequence (DNA): TGTGCCAGCAGCCTAAGTCTTGAGGGGGTGAATGAGCAGTTCTTC.

This clonotype occurred many times. The CDR3 here is CASSKLRGTQYF. The CDR3, as DNA: TGTGCCAGCAGTAAATTACGGGGGACCCAGTACTTC. The chain links TRBV12-3 or TRBV12-4 to TRBJ2-5; maybe TRBD2 (5 bases). This CDR3 contains 12 residues. Trimming pared 5 bases from V and 7 bases from J, leaving 11 bases between.

The chain joins TRBV9 to TRBJ2-7; TRBD2 agrees at 8 bases. V trimming: 0 bases; J trimming: 4 bases; junction bases outside the gene matches: 6. Per germline, CDR1 SGDLS and CDR2 YYNGEE. The CDR3 covers 15 residues. The CDR3 DNA reads as TGTGCCAGCAGCGTAGGGACTAGCAGTGATTACGAGCAGTACTTC. It yields the protein CASSVGTSSDYEQYF.

This sequence joins TRBV6-1 and TRBJ2-4; D gene ambiguous. Germline CDR1 and CDR2: MNHNS and SASEGT. This CDR3 is built from 15 residues. Trimming pared 1 base from V and 4 bases from J, leaving 11 bases between. The CDR3 here is CASSEVPPPKNIQYF. The DNA for the CDR3 is TGTGCCAGCAGTGAAGTCCCACCCCCTAAAAACATTCAGTACTTC.

There are many counts of this clonotype. V usage is TRBV20-1 and J usage is TRBJ2-1; a weak D match, TRBD2 (6 bases). V lost 3 bases to trimming and J lost 6 bases, with 15 bases between them. Germline CDR1 DFQATT, CDR2 SNEGSKA (reference sequence). This CDR3 is 14 amino acids long. CDR3 protein: CSARTGTSLNEQFF. The CDR3 DNA is TGCAGTGCTAGGACCGGGACTTCGCTCAATGAGCAGTTCTTC.

With regard to this clonotype: Relative to the germline gene, one junction end is altered; a read error may explain this. The chain links TRBV10-3 to TRBJ1-5; D not certain. CDR3 length: 13 residues. The germline V gene encodes CDR1 ENHRY and CDR2 SYGVKD. The CDR3 nucleotides read TGTGCCATCAGACAATATAGCAATCAGGCCCAGCATTTT. This sequence encodes CAIRQYSNQAQHF.

The sample holds many counts of this clonotype. The rearrangement links TRBV3-1 to TRBJ2-1; 7 bases are a match to TRBD2. CDR3 length equals 15 residues. The germline CDR1 and CDR2 sequences are LGHDT and YNNKEL (reference sequence). Trimming took 2 bases from V and 8 from J; bases not matched to a gene: 9. The CDR3 DNA reads as TGTGCCAGCAGCCAAAGTGGGAGAGGGAGGGATGAGCAGTTCTTC. Its translation is CASSQSGRGRDEQFF.